What follows are 7 T cell receptor beta chains derived from one specimen sequenced in a study of monozygotic twins with inflammatory bowel disease. TCRdb re-called the 5' RACE reads; one entry per CDR3 protein, DNA not given. Seen in this sample are approximately 400,000 distinct CDR3 sequences; the ten most common clones hold around 2.6%. The sequenced sample consisted of blood. The source of these receptors is a human donor with ulcerative colitis or Crohn's disease, or a healthy co-twin of an affected twin (not recorded which).

V usage is TRBV24-1 and J usage is TRBJ2-1. The CDR3 is 12 amino acids. The germline gives CDR1 KGHDR, CDR2 SFDVKD. The CDR3 reads CATIGPYNEQFF.

The chain combines TRBV7-7 with TRBJ2-5; TCRdb's D call, TRBD1, is unchecked because there is no DNA. From germline, CDR1 is SSHAT and CDR2 FNYEAQ (reference sequence). The CDR3 has 14 amino acids. The CDR3 loop reads CASSLAGGAETQYF.

The rearrangement joins TRBV24-1 to TRBJ2-2; as DNA is missing, the TRBD1 call by TCRdb cannot be tested. The germline CDR1 and CDR2 sequences are KGHDR and SFDVKD. The CDR3 length is 15 residues. CDR3 in amino acids: CATSAPGRNTGELFF.

V usage is TRBV5-1 and J usage is TRBJ2-3; TCRdb's D call of TRBD1 is untestable without DNA. The CDR3 contains 16 residues. The germline gives CDR1 SGHRS, CDR2 YFSETQ. The CDR3 sequence is CASSLPSGGITDTQYF. Variable domain in full (rest from reference TRBV5-1 and TRBJ2-3): KAGVTQTPRYLIKTRGQQVTLSCSPISGHRSVSWYQQTPGQGLQFLFEYFSETQRNKGNFPGRFSGRQFSNSRSEMNVSTLELGDSALYLCASSLPSGGITDTQYFGPGTRLTVL.

The rearrangement uses TRBV7-6 and TRBJ2-2; the D call from TCRdb, TRBD2, cannot be confirmed without DNA. The CDR3 totals 15 residues. Germline V gene sequence: CDR1 SGHVS, CDR2 FNYEAQ. The CDR3 reads CASSSLPSVAGELFF.

The chain recombines TRBV27 with TRBJ2-3; there is no DNA to check the TCRdb D call of TRBD1. Germline V gene data show CDR1 as MNHEY and CDR2 as SMNVEV (reference sequence). The CDR3 is 18 residues long. CDR3 loop: CASSLSIFQGASTDTQYF.

J is TRBJ1-5 and V is TRBV5-1; the TCRdb call, TRBD1, lacks DNA for checking. Germline CDR1 SGHRS, CDR2 YFSETQ. This CDR3 has 16 amino acids. The CDR3 is CASSSPSGGVRQPQHF.